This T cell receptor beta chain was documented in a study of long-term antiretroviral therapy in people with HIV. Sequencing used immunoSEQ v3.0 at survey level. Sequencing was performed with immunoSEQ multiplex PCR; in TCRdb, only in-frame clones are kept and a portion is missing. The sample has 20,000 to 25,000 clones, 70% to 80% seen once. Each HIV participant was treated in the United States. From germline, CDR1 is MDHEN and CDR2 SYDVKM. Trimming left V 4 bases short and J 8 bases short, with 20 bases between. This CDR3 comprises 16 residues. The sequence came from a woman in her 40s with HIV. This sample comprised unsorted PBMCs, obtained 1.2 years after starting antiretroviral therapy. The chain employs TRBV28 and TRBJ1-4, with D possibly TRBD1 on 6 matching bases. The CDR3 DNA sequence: TGTGCCAGCAGTTCCGCCCCATTACAGGGAAGGGAAAAACTGTTTTTT. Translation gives CASSSAPLQGREKLFF.